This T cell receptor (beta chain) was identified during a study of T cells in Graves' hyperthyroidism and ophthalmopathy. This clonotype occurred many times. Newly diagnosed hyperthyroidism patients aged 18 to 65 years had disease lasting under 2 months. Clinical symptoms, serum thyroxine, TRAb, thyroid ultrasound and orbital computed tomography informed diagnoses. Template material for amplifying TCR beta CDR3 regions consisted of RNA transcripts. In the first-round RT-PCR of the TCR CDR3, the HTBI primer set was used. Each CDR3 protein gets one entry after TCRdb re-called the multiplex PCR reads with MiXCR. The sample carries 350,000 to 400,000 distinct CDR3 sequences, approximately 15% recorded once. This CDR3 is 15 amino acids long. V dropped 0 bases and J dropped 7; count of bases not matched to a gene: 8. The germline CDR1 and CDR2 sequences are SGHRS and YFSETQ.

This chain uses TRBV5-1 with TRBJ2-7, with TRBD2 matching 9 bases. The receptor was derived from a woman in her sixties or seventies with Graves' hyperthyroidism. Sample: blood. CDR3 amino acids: CASSLERGAVGEQYF. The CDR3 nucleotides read TGCGCCAGCAGCTTGGAGCGGGGGGCGGTGGGTGAGCAGTACTTC. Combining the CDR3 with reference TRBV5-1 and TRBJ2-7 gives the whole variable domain KAGVTQTPRYLIKTRGQQVTLSCSPISGHRSVSWYQQTPGQGLQFLFEYFSETQRNKGNFPGRFSGRQFSNSRSEMNVSTLELGDSALYLCASSLERGAVGEQYFGPGTRLTVT.